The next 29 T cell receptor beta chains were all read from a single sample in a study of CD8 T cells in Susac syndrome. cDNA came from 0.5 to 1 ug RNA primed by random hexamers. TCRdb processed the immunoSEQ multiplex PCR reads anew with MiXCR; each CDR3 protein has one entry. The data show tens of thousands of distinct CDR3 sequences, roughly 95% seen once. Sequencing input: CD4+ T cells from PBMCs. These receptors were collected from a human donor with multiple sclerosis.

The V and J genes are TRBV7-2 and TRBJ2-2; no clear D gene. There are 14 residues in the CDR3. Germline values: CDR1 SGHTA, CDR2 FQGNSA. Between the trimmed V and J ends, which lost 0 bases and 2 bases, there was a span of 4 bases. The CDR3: CASSLALNTGELFF. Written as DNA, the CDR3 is TGTGCCAGCAGCTTAGCCTTAAACACCGGGGAGCTGTTTTTT.

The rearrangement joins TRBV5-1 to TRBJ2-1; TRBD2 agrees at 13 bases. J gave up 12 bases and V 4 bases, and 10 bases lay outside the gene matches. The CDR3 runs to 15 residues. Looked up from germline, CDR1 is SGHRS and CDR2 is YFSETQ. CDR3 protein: CASSVGTSGEPRQFF. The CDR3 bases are TGCGCCAGCAGCGTTGGGACTAGCGGGGAACCCCGGCAGTTCTTC.

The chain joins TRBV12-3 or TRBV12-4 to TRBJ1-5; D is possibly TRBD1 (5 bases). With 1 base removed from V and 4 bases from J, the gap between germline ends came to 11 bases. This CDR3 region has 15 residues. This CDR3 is CASSLGGGGNQPQHF. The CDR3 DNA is TGTGCCAGCAGTTTAGGAGGTGGGGGGAATCAGCCCCAGCATTTT.

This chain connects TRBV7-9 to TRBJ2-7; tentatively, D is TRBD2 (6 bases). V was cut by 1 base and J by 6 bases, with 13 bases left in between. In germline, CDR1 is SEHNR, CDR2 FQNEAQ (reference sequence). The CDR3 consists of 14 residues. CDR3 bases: TGTGCCAGCAGCTTAGTGGGCAGGAGGGGCGAGCAGTACTTC. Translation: CASSLVGRRGEQYF.

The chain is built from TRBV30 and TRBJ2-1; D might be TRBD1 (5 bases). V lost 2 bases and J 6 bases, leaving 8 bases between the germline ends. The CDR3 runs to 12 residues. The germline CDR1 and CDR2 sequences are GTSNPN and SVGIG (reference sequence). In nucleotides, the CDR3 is TGTGCCTGGAGTCGACAGAGCAATGAGCAGTTCTTC. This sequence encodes CAWSRQSNEQFF.

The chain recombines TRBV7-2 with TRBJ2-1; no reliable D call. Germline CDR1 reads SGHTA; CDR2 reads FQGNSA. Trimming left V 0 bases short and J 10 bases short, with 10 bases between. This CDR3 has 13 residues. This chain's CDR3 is CASSLAFDWEQFF. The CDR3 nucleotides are TGTGCCAGCAGCTTAGCTTTCGACTGGGAGCAGTTCTTC.

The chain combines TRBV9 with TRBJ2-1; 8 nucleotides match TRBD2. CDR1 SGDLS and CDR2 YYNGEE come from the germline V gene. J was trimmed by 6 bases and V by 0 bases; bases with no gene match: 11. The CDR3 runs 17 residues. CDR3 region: CASSVGIQTSAVNEQFF. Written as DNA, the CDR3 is TGTGCCAGCAGCGTAGGTATACAGACTAGCGCGGTCAATGAGCAGTTCTTC.

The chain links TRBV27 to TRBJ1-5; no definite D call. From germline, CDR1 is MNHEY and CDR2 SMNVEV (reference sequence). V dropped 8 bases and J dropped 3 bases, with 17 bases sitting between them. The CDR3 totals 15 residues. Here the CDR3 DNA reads TGTGCCAGCGACCCGGTGGGCGGACCCAATCAGCCCCAGCATTTT. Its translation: CASDPVGGPNQPQHF.

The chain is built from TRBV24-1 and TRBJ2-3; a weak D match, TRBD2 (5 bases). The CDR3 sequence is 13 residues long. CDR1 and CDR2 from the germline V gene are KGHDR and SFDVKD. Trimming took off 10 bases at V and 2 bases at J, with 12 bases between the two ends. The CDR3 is CATAGDPTDTQYF. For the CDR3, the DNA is TGTGCCACGGCGGGCGATCCCACAGATACGCAGTATTTT.

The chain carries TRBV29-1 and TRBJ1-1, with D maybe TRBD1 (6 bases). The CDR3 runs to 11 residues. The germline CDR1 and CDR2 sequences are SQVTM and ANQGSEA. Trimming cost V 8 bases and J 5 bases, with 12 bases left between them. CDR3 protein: CSPQGRTEAFF. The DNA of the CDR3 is TGCAGCCCCCAGGGGAGGACTGAAGCTTTCTTT.

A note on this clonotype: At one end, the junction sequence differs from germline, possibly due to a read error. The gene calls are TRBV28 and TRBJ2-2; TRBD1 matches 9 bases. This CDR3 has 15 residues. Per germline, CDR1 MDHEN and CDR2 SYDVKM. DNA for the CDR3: TGTGCCAGCAGCCAAACAGGGGGCTACACCGGGGGGCTGTTTTTT. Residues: CASSQTGGYTGGLFF.

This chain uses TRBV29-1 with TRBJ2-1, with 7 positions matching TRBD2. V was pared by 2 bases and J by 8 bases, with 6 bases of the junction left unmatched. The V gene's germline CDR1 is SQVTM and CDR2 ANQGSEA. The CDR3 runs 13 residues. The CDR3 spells CSVEIGLADEQFF. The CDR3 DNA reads TGCAGCGTTGAAATCGGGCTAGCGGATGAGCAGTTCTTC.

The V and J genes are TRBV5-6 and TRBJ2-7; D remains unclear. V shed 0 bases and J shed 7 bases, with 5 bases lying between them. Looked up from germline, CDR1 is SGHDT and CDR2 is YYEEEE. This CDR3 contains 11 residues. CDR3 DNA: TGTGCCAGCAGCTTGGGGGCAGAGCAGTACTTC. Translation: CASSLGAEQYF.

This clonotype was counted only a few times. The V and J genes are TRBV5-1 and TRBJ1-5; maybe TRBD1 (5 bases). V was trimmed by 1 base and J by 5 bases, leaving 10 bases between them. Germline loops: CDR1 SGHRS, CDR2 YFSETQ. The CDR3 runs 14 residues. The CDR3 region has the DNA TGCGCCAGCAGCTTGACAGGCGGGGATCAGCCCCAGCATTTT. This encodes CASSLTGGDQPQHF.

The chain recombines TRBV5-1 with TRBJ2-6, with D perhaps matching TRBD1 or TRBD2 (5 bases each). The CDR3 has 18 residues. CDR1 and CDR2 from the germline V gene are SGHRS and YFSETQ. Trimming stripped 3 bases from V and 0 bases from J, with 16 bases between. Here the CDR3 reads CASSSGRRANSGANVLTF. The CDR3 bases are TGCGCCAGCAGCTCGGGGCGGAGAGCCAACTCTGGGGCCAACGTCCTGACTTTC.

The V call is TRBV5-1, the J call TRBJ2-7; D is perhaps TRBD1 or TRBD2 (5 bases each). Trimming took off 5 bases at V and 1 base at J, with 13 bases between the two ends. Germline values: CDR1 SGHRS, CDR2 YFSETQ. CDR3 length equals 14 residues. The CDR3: CASRGERPSYEQYF. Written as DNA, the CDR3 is TGCGCCAGCAGGGGGGAAAGGCCATCCTACGAGCAGTACTTC. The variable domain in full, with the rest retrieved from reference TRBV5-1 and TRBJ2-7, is KAGVTQTPRYLIKTRGQQVTLSCSPISGHRSVSWYQQTPGQGLQFLFEYFSETQRNKGNFPGRFSGRQFSNSRSEMNVSTLELGDSALYLCASRGERPSYEQYFGPGTRLTVT.

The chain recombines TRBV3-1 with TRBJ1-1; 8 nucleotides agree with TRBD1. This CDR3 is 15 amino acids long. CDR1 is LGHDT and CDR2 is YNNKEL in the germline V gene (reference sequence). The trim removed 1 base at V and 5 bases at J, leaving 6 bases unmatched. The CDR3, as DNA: TGTGCCAGCAGCCAAGGTGGACAGGGCGGAACTGAAGCTTTCTTT. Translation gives CASSQGGQGGTEAFF.

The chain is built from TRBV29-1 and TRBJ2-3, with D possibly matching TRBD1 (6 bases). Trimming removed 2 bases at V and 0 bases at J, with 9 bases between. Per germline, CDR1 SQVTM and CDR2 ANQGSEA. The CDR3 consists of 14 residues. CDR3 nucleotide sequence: TGCAGCGTTGAACAGGGGAGTAGCACAGATACGCAGTATTTT. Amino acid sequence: CSVEQGSSTDTQYF.

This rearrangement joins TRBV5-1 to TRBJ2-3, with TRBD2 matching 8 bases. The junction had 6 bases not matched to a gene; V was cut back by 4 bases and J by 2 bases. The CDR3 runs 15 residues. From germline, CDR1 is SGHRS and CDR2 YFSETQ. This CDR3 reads CASSHVAGNTDTQYF. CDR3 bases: TGCGCCAGCAGCCACGTAGCGGGGAACACAGATACGCAGTATTTT.

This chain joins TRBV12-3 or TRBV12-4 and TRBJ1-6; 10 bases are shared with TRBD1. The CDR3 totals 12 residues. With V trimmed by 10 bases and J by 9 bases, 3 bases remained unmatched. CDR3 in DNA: TGTGCCACCCGGACAGGGGGTTCACCCCTCCACTTT. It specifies CATRTGGSPLHF.

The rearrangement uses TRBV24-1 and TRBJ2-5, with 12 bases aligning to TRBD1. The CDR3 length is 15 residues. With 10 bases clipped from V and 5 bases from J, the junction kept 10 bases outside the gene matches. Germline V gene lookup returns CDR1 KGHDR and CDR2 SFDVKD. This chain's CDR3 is CATTRGTGGEETQYF. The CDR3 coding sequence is TGTGCCACAACCCGAGGGACAGGGGGCGAGGAGACCCAGTACTTC.

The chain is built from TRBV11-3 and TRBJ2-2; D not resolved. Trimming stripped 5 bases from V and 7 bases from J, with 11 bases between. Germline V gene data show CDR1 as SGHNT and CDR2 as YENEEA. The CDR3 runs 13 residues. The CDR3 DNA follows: TGTGCCAGCAGCCTAACGAGGAGCGGGGAGCTGTTTTTT. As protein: CASSLTRSGELFF. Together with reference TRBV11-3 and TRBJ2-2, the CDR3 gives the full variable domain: EAGVVQSPRYKIIEKKQPVAFWCNPISGHNTLYWYLQNLGQGPELLIRYENEEAVDDSQLPKDRFSAERLKGVDSTLKIQPAELGDSAVYLCASSLTRSGELFFGEGSRLTVL.

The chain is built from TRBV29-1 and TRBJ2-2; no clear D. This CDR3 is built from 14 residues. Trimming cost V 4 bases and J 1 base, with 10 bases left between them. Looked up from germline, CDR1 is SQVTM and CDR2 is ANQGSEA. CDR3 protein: CSVGRQQNTGELFF. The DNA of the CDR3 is TGCAGCGTTGGTCGGCAGCAGAACACCGGGGAGCTGTTTTTT.

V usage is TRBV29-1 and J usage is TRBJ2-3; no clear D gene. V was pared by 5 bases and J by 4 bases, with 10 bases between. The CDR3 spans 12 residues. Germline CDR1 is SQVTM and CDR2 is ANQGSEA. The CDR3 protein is CSVSKVADTQYF. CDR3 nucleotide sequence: TGCAGCGTTTCGAAGGTGGCAGATACGCAGTATTTT.

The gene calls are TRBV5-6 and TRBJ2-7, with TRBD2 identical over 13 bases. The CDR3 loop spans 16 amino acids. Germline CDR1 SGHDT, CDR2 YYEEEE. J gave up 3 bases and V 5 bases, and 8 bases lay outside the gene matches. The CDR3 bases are TGTGCCAGCAGAAGCGGGACTAGCGGGGATTACTACGAGCAGTACTTC. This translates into CASRSGTSGDYYEQYF.

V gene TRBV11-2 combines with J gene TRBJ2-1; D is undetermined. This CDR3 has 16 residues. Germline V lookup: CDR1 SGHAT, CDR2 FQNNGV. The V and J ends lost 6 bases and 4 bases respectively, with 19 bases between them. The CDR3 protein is CASSRLLSPRYNEQFF. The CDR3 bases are TGTGCCAGCAGTAGGCTCCTCTCCCCCCGATACAATGAGCAGTTCTTC.

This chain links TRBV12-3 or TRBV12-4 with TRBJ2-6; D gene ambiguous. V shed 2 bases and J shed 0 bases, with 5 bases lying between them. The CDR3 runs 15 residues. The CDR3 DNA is TGTGCCAGCAGTTTACAGATCTCTGGGGCCAACGTCCTGACTTTC. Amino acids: CASSLQISGANVLTF.

The CDR3 DNA reads as TGTGCCAGCAGCTTAGTGTCGGGGGGGACCTTCGAGCAGTACTTC. Amino acid sequence: CASSLVSGGTFEQYF. The rearrangement links TRBV7-8 to TRBJ2-7; 8 positions match TRBD2. The CDR3 spans 15 residues. The germline V gene encodes CDR1 SGHVS and CDR2 FQNEAQ. The trim removed 1 base at V and 6 bases at J, leaving 8 bases unmatched.

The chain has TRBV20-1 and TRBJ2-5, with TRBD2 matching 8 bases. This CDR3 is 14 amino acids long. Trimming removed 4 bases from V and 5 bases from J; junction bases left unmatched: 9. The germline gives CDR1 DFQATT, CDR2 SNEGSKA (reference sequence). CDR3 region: CSANDGGGEETQYF. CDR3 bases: TGCAGTGCTAATGACGGGGGGGGTGAGGAGACCCAGTACTTC.